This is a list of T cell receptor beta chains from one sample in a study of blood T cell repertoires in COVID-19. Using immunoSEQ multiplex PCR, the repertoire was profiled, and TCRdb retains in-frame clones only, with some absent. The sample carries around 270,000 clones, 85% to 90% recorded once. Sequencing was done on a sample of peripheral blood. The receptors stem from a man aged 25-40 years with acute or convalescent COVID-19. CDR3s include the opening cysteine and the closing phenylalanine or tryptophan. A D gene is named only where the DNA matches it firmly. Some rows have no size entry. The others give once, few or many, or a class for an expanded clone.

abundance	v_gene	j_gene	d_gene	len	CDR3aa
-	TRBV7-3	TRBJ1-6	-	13	CASSSQGNSPLHF
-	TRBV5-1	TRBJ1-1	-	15	CASSQSVHSNTEAFF
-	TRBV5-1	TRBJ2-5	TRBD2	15	CASSLLASPGETQYF
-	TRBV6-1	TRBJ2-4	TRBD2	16	CASIDSGRVSAGWGYF
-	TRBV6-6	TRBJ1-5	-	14	CASVNRGSNQPQHF
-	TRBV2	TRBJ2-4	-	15	CASQNQGLAKNIQYF
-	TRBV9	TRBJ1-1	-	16	CASSLQTGQIITEAFF
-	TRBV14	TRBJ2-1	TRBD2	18	CASSQEKGREGLYNEQFF
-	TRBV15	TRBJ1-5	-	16	CATSRDLDQGKWPQHF
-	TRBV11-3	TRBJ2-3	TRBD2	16	CASSPGLAITTDTQYF
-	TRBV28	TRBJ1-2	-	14	CASRYRWVGNGYTF
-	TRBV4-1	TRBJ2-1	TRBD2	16	CASRGTGTRPYNEQFF
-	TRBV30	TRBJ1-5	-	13	CAWSQGSGQPQHF
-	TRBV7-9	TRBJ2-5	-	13	CASSLERQETQYF
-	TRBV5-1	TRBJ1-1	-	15	CASSLAWAQNTEAFF
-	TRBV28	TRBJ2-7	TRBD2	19	CASSSPGPGLAGGPYEQYF
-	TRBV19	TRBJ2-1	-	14	CASREKSSYNEQFF
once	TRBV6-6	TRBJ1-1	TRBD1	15	CASSPGQNQNTEAFF
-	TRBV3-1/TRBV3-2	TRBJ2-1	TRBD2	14	CASSQAGVFNEQFF
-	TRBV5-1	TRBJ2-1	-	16	CASSLTLEWRYNEQFF
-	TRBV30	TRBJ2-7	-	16	CAWRHRIDGTTYEQYF
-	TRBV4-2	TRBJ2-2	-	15	CASSQGGYNTGELFF
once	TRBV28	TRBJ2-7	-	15	CASSGKKQLSYEQYF
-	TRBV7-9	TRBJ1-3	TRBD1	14	CASSFGTGKNTIYF
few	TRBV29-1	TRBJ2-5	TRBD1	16	CSVDWDRGWGQETQYF
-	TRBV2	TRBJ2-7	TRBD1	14	CASNSDRGWGEQYF
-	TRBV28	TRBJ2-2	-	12	CASSFRSGELFF
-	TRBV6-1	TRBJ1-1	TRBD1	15	CASSDLGQGYTEAFF
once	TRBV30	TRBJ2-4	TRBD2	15	CAWSVYSGRGNIQYF
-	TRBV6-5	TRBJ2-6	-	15	CASTEQIAGANVLTF
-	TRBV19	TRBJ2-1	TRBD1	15	CASSIARTGQGEQFF
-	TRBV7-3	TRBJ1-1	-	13	CASTAGPNTEAFF
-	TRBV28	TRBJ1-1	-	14	CASSRDRVSTEAFF
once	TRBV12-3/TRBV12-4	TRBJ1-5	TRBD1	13	CASSPDRDQPQHF
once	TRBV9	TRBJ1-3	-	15	CASNRQGGTGNTIYF
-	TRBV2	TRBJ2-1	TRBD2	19	CASSSDRLAGRVPYNEQFF
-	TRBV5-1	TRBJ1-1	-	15	CASSYTGPRGTEAFF
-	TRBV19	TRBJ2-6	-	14	CASTQFSGANVLTF
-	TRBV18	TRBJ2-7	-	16	CASSPVRLVVPYEQYF
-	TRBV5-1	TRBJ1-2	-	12	CASSLNRGGYTF
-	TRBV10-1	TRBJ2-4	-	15	CASSESRAGRNIQYF
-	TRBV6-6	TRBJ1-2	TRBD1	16	CASSSHAGTGHYGYTF
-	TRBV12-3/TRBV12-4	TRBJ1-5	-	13	CASSWAGNQPQHF
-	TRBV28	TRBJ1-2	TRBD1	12	CASSLGTGVYTF
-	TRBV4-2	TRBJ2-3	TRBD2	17	CASSQLGLAGDTDTQYF
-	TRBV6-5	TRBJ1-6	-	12	CASRARWRVLHF
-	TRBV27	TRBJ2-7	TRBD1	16	CASSFSGQGSTYEQYF
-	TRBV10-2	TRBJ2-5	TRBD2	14	CASTVAGVTETQYF
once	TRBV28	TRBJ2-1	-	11	CASSLSVEQFF
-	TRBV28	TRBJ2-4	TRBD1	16	CASLPTGQVLENIQYF
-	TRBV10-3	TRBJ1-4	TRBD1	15	CASGTGFATNEKLFF
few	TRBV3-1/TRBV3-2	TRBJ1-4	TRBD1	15	CASSGYRGTNEKLFF
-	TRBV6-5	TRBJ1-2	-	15	CATLIAGTRNYGYTF
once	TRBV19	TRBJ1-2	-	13	CASSIRAPYGYTF
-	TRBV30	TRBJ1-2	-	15	CAWIIKPNRIYGYTF